The 29 T cell receptor beta chains below were found in one sample sequenced in a study of cytomegalovirus exposure and HLA in healthy donors. PCR primers comprised 60 Vbeta and 13 Jbeta primers. Some clones are missing from TCRdb's copy, which holds only in-frame ones; the method was immunoSEQ multiplex PCR. The sample has around 40,000 clones, roughly 64% seen once. Source material: PBMCs. These TCRs come from a man aged 45-60 years in good health and CMV-seropositive.

This chain connects TRBV6-5 to TRBJ1-2, with 7 bases aligning to TRBD1. Trimming took 2 bases from V and 4 from J; bases not matched to a gene: 4. Germline V lookup: CDR1 MNHEY, CDR2 SVGAGI. The CDR3 contains 14 residues. DNA for the CDR3: TGTGCCAGCAGTTACAGGGGGCTGGCCTATGGCTACACCTTC. Amino acid sequence: CASSYRGLAYGYTF.

V usage is TRBV7-2 and J usage is TRBJ1-2, with 10 nucleotides matching TRBD1. V lost 6 bases and J lost 1; bases outside the gene matches: 8. The CDR3 spans 16 residues. Germline V gene lookup returns CDR1 SGHTA and CDR2 FQGNSA. The CDR3 reads CASSPTGTGDNYGYTF. CDR3 DNA: TGTGCCAGCAGTCCAACCGGGACAGGGGATAACTATGGCTACACCTTC. The entire variable domain, with the rest obtained from reference TRBV7-2 and TRBJ1-2, is as follows: GAGVSQSPSNKVTEKGKDVELRCDPISGHTALYWYRQSLGQGLEFLIYFQGNSAPDKSGLPSDRFSAERTGGSVSTLTIQRTQQEDSAVYLCASSPTGTGDNYGYTFGSGTRLTVV.

The genes are TRBV7-9 and TRBJ1-1; 8 bases are a match to TRBD1. The germline V gene has CDR1 SEHNR and CDR2 FQNEAQ (reference sequence). Germline trimming cut 2 bases from V and 6 bases from J; bases unmatched to any gene: 8. This CDR3 has 15 residues. DNA of the CDR3: TGTGCCAGCAGCTTAAGTAGGACAGGGAAGTCTGAAGCTTTCTTT. This encodes CASSLSRTGKSEAFF.

On this clone: Distinct nucleotide sequences in the sample also encode this CDR3. The chain combines TRBV25-1 with TRBJ1-2; the match to TRBD1 covers 7 bases. The CDR3 is 15 amino acids. Per the germline V gene, CDR1 is MGHDK and CDR2 is SYGVNS. Trimming took 4 bases from V and 8 from J; bases not matched to a gene: 13. The CDR3 bases are TGTGCCAGCAGTGCAGGGGACAGTTGGAAGAAGGGCTACACCTTC. Its protein product is CASSAGDSWKKGYTF.

This clone has a handful of counts. CDR3 loop: CASSLYDRGGYTF. In DNA, the CDR3 is TGTGCCAGCAGCCTATACGACAGGGGCGGCTACACCTTC. V and J are TRBV7-9 and TRBJ1-2; 8 nucleotides match TRBD1. V dropped 5 bases and J dropped 8; count of bases not matched to a gene: 7. This CDR3 has 13 amino acids. The germline gives CDR1 SEHNR, CDR2 FQNEAQ (reference sequence).

The genes are TRBV6-5 and TRBJ2-1, with a possible D match to TRBD1 (6 bases). There are 16 residues in the CDR3. The germline gives CDR1 MNHEY, CDR2 SVGAGI. Trimming removed 3 bases at V and 0 bases at J, with 12 bases between. The CDR3 reads CASSYQGKGSYNEQFF. Written as DNA, the CDR3 is TGTGCCAGCAGTTATCAGGGGAAAGGCTCCTACAATGAGCAGTTCTTC.

The rearrangement joins TRBV29-1 to TRBJ1-5; no firm D call. Per germline, CDR1 SQVTM and CDR2 ANQGSEA. Trimming pared 4 bases from V and 2 bases from J, leaving 9 bases between. CDR3 length equals 13 residues. CDR3 protein: CSVGTGGNQPQHF. The CDR3 DNA reads as TGCAGCGTTGGGACTGGCGGCAATCAGCCCCAGCATTTT. The complete variable domain, with remaining parts taken from reference TRBV29-1 and TRBJ1-5, reads SAVISQKPSRDICQRGTSLTIQCQVDSQVTMMFWYRQQPGQSLTLIATANQGSEATYESGFVIDKFPISRPNLTFSTLTVSNMSPEDSSIYLCSVGTGGNQPQHFGDGTRLSIL.

The chain recombines TRBV30 with TRBJ2-1, with 14 bases aligning to TRBD2. This CDR3 has 14 residues. Germline CDR1 and CDR2: GTSNPN and SVGIG (reference sequence). The V segment lost 6 bases and the J segment 10 bases; nucleotides outside the gene matches: 8. The CDR3 coding sequence is TGTGCCTGCACTATTTGGACTAGCGGGGGGGAGCAGTTCTTC. This codes for CACTIWTSGGEQFF.

The chain has TRBV7-2 and TRBJ2-7; D may be TRBD2 (6 bases). This CDR3 region has 14 residues. Trimming shortened V by 6 bases and J by 4 bases, and 16 bases separated the two germline ends. Per the germline V gene, CDR1 is SGHTA and CDR2 is FQGNSA. As DNA, the CDR3 is TGTGCCAGCAGACAATATGGCGGGGATTACGAGCAGTACTTC. Translating it yields CASRQYGGDYEQYF. Combining the CDR3 with reference TRBV7-2 and TRBJ2-7 gives the whole variable domain GAGVSQSPSNKVTEKGKDVELRCDPISGHTALYWYRQSLGQGLEFLIYFQGNSAPDKSGLPSDRFSAERTGGSVSTLTIQRTQQEDSAVYLCASRQYGGDYEQYFGPGTRLTVT.

In this sample, this clone turned up a few times. The V and J genes are TRBV10-3 and TRBJ2-3; maybe TRBD1 (6 bases). In germline, CDR1 is ENHRY, CDR2 SYGVKD. The CDR3 is 14 residues long. Trimming pared 6 bases from V and 0 bases from J, leaving 10 bases between. CDR3 nucleotide sequence: TGTGCCATCAGACCAGGACAGAGCACAGATACGCAGTATTTT. Amino acid sequence: CAIRPGQSTDTQYF.

For the CDR3, the DNA is TGTGCCAGCAGCTCTACAGGGGAAAAACTGTTTTTT. This gives the protein CASSSTGEKLFF. J is TRBJ1-4 and V is TRBV7-9; weak D call: TRBD1 (6 bases). V lost 4 bases to trimming and J lost 8 bases, with 8 bases between them. The CDR3 loop spans 12 amino acids. The germline gives CDR1 SEHNR, CDR2 FQNEAQ (reference sequence).

The chain employs TRBV2 and TRBJ1-1; D gene ambiguous. Germline values: CDR1 SNHLY, CDR2 FYNNEI. The CDR3 has 15 residues. V shed 3 bases and J shed 0 bases, with 11 bases lying between them. CDR3 nucleotide sequence: TGTGCCAGCAGTGATCCGCGCGTCCTGAACACTGAAGCTTTCTTT. It specifies CASSDPRVLNTEAFF.

Only a few counts were recorded for this clone. This chain links TRBV28 with TRBJ2-7; maybe TRBD1 (6 bases). The CDR3 extends over 14 amino acids. Trimming removed 2 bases at V and 3 bases at J, with 11 bases between. Germline CDR1 is MDHEN and CDR2 is SYDVKM. The CDR3 region is CASSLGSGVYEQYF. The CDR3, as DNA: TGTGCCAGCAGTTTAGGATCAGGGGTCTACGAGCAGTACTTC.

The J gene is TRBJ2-2, the V gene TRBV2; 8 nucleotides match TRBD2. This CDR3 contains 16 residues. Losses at the gene ends were 5 bases for V and 1 base for J; bases not matched to a gene: 6. Germline assignment: CDR1 SNHLY and CDR2 FYNNEI. CDR3 sequence reads: CASSTSREGNTGELFF. DNA for the CDR3: TGTGCCAGCAGTACCAGCCGGGAGGGGAACACCGGGGAGCTGTTTTTT.

V gene TRBV29-1 combines with J gene TRBJ1-3; D is unresolved. This CDR3 contains 13 residues. Per the germline V gene, CDR1 is SQVTM and CDR2 is ANQGSEA. The V gene lost 5 bases and the J gene lost 4 bases, with 12 bases spanning the gap. The CDR3 DNA is TGCAGCGTTACGACTCCGAAGGGAAACACCATATATTTT. Translation: CSVTTPKGNTIYF. Complete variable domain (other parts from reference TRBV29-1 and TRBJ1-3): SAVISQKPSRDICQRGTSLTIQCQVDSQVTMMFWYRQQPGQSLTLIATANQGSEATYESGFVIDKFPISRPNLTFSTLTVSNMSPEDSSIYLCSVTTPKGNTIYFGEGSWLTVV.

In nucleotides, the CDR3 is TGTGCCAGCAGCCTCGGACAGGGAAACTATGGCTACACCTTC. Translated, it gives CASSLGQGNYGYTF. The rearrangement joins TRBV7-8 to TRBJ1-2, with 8 nucleotides matching TRBD1. V trimming: 5 bases; J trimming: 2 bases; junction bases outside the gene matches: 4. CDR3 length: 14 residues. The germline CDR1 and CDR2 sequences are SGHVS and FQNEAQ.

The chain recombines TRBV27 with TRBJ1-5, with D tentatively TRBD1 (5 bases). Germline V gene data show CDR1 as MNHEY and CDR2 as SMNVEV (reference sequence). V was trimmed by 6 bases and J by 2 bases, leaving 8 bases between them. The length of the CDR3 is 13 residues. CDR3 nucleotide sequence: TGTGCCAGCAGCCCGGGGGGCAATCAGCCCCAGCATTTT. Residues: CASSPGGNQPQHF.

The genes are TRBV28 and TRBJ2-7; 7 positions agree with TRBD2. V lost 6 bases and J lost 2; bases outside the gene matches: 4. Germline values: CDR1 MDHEN, CDR2 SYDVKM. CDR3 length: 13 amino acids. The CDR3 DNA sequence: TGTGCCAGCAGCAGCGGGGCCCCCTACGAGCAGTACTTC. Translating gives CASSSGAPYEQYF.

The chain uses TRBV4-1 and TRBJ2-7, with TRBD2 matching over 7 bases. Germline CDR1 reads MGHRA; CDR2 reads YSYEKL. V lost 4 bases, J lost 0 bases, and 6 bases stayed unmatched. CDR3 length: 15 residues. The CDR3 sequence: CASSRTGTTSYEQYF. DNA for the CDR3: TGCGCCAGCAGCCGTACCGGGACTACCTCCTACGAGCAGTACTTC.

The chain uses TRBV6-6 and TRBJ2-5; 7 bases are shared with TRBD2. This CDR3 is 15 amino acids long. Per germline, CDR1 MNHNY and CDR2 SVGAGI (reference sequence). V gave up 2 bases and J gave up 5 bases; unmatched junction bases: 8. This CDR3 reads CASSYPMGEGETQYF. The CDR3, as DNA: TGTGCCAGCAGTTACCCCATGGGGGAGGGCGAGACCCAGTACTTC.

The chain has TRBV25-1 and TRBJ2-3, with 15 bases matching TRBD2. V gave up 8 bases and J gave up 4 bases; unmatched junction bases: 4. In germline, CDR1 is MGHDK, CDR2 SYGVNS. The CDR3 consists of 15 residues. As DNA, the CDR3 is TGTGCCAGCTCCCGGACTAGCGGGGGGGCAGATACGCAGTATTTT. It yields the protein CASSRTSGGADTQYF.

The chain couples TRBV6-5 to TRBJ2-3, with TRBD1 matching over 9 bases. There are 15 residues in the CDR3. Germline values: CDR1 MNHEY, CDR2 SVGAGI. V lost 2 bases to trimming and J lost 3 bases; unmatched junction nucleotides: 3. The CDR3 region has the DNA TGTGCCAGCAGTTACCTGGACAGGGGAACAGATACGCAGTATTTT. This translates into CASSYLDRGTDTQYF.

The CDR3 region is CATSREGDRGGYTF. As DNA, the CDR3 is TGTGCCACCAGCAGAGAGGGGGACAGGGGGGGCTACACCTTC. V gene TRBV15 combines with J gene TRBJ1-2; 11 bases map to TRBD1. Per germline, CDR1 LNHNV and CDR2 YYDKDF (reference sequence). This CDR3 region has 14 residues. V was clipped by 0 bases and J by 8 bases; unmatched bases: 2. Filled out from reference TRBV15 and TRBJ1-2, the complete variable domain reads DAMVIQNPRYQVTQFGKPVTLSCSQTLNHNVMYWYQQKSSQAPKLLFHYYDKDFNNEADTPDNFQSRRPNTSFCFLDIRSPGLGDTAMYLCATSREGDRGGYTFGSGTRLTVV.

This clone was detected once. The V call is TRBV6-5, the J call TRBJ2-3; the D gene is possibly TRBD2 (6 bases). The V end was cut by 6 bases, the J end by 0 bases, with 13 bases between. The V gene's germline CDR1 is MNHEY and CDR2 SVGAGI. The CDR3 totals 15 residues. The chain's CDR3 is CASSRSGTSTDTQYF. CDR3 in DNA: TGTGCCAGCAGCCGATCCGGGACTAGCACAGATACGCAGTATTTT.

This clone was seen a handful of times. The CDR3 sequence is CASSIGQARGTEAFF. The CDR3 DNA reads TGTGCCAGCAGTATCGGACAGGCCAGGGGCACTGAAGCTTTCTTT. The chain joins TRBV28 to TRBJ1-1, with 7 bases matching TRBD1. This CDR3 has 15 amino acids. The V gene's germline CDR1 is MDHEN and CDR2 SYDVKM. V was clipped by 5 bases and J by 4 bases; unmatched bases: 10.

The rearrangement links TRBV4-2 to TRBJ2-1; 9 bases line up with TRBD2. V lost 8 bases, J lost 8 bases, and 13 bases stayed unmatched. From germline, CDR1 is LGHNA and CDR2 YNFKEQ. The CDR3 runs to 15 residues. The CDR3 spells CASLAGAPGADEQFF. The DNA for the CDR3 is TGTGCCAGCTTAGCGGGGGCCCCCGGCGCCGATGAGCAGTTCTTC.

The CDR3 loop reads CASSLGRDQETQYF. In DNA, the CDR3 is TGTGCCAGCAGCCTGGGCAGGGATCAAGAGACCCAGTACTTC. This chain links TRBV28 with TRBJ2-5, with D possibly matching TRBD1 (5 bases). V lost 6 bases to trimming and J lost 2 bases, with 13 bases between them. CDR1 is MDHEN, CDR2 SYDVKM, per germline. The CDR3 is 14 residues long.

This sequence joins TRBV6-1 and TRBJ2-5; 9 positions agree with TRBD1. The J call may not be correct, given that the DNA end is closer to TRBJ2-7. Germline V gene data show CDR1 as MNHNS and CDR2 as SASEGT. The CDR3 is 15 amino acids. In nucleotides, the CDR3 is TGTGCCAGCAGTAGGGGGGGACAGGGCCTCTACGAGCAGTACTTC. This translates into CASSRGGQGLYEQYF.

The chain carries TRBV4-1 and TRBJ2-3; D is ambiguous. Trimming left V 1 base short and J 3 bases short, with 5 bases between. The CDR3 consists of 13 residues. Per germline, CDR1 MGHRA and CDR2 YSYEKL. The CDR3 loop is CASSQVVTDTQYF. CDR3 sequence (DNA): TGCGCCAGCAGCCAAGTCGTGACAGATACGCAGTATTTT.